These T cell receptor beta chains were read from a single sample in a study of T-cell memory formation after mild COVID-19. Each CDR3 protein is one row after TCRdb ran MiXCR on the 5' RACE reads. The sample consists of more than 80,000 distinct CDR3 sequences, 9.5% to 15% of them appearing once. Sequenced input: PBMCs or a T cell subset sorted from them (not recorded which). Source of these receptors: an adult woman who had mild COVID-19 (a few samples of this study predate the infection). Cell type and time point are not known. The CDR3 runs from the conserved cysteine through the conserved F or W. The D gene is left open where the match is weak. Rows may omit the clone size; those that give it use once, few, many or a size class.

CSARDWESYEQYF,TRBV20-1,-,TRBJ2-7,few
CASSPGTALIYEQYF,TRBV9,TRBD1,TRBJ2-7,-
CASSQEFVGEHSYEQYF,TRBV3-1,-,TRBJ2-7,many
CASSHLGQGHYEQYF,TRBV4-1,TRBD1,TRBJ2-7,-
CASSPQREGNEQFF,TRBV21-1,-,TRBJ2-1,few
CASSSTPWWGNTIYF,TRBV5-4,-,TRBJ1-3,-
CSVVQAGPREQYF,TRBV29-1,-,TRBJ2-7,-
CASSDVAGGDNEQFF,TRBV9,TRBD2,TRBJ2-1,-
CSVGGTSYEQFF,TRBV29-1,TRBD2,TRBJ2-1,-
CASSRLAGGSTDTQYF,TRBV4-3,TRBD2,TRBJ2-3,few
CATSRDDPRYEQYF,TRBV15,-,TRBJ2-7,few
CASSYRTGPSYGYTF,TRBV27,TRBD1,TRBJ1-2,few
CSVRLAGPLGLNTGELFF,TRBV29-1,TRBD2,TRBJ2-2,-
CSERQQLTDTQYF,TRBV29-1,-,TRBJ2-3,-
CATSSTGGSYNEQFF,TRBV15,-,TRBJ2-1,-
CASSQSRSGGLEDTQYF,TRBV4-1,TRBD2,TRBJ2-3,-
CASSPRHTTMNTEAFF,TRBV7-9,-,TRBJ1-1,-
CASSFGPTGTSIKEQFF,TRBV27,TRBD2,TRBJ2-1,few
CSVEDLSGESKGNEQFF,TRBV29-1,-,TRBJ2-1,-
CASSAGNNEQFF,TRBV25-1,-,TRBJ2-1,-
CASSPSGSRVDTQYF,TRBV12-3/TRBV12-4,TRBD2,TRBJ2-3,many
CASSSERNTDTQYF,TRBV7-6,-,TRBJ2-3,few